These 27 T cell receptor beta chains came from one sample sequenced in a study of PD-1 blockade in classical Hodgkin lymphoma. With no exception, relapse followed autologous stem cell transplantation in all patients, and brentuximab vedotin exposure varied. Here immunoSEQ multiplex PCR was the method, and the copy in TCRdb shows in-frame clones only, minus some. The sample shows almost 100,000 clones, more than 90% of them seen only once. Sequenced here: peripheral blood mononuclear cells (PBMCs), sampled at baseline. The origin of the receptors is a human donor with classical Hodgkin lymphoma.

The chain has TRBV27 and TRBJ1-5; D might be TRBD1 (6 bases). CDR1 is MNHEY and CDR2 is SMNVEV in the germline V gene (reference sequence). The CDR3 runs 16 residues. Trimming shortened V by 4 bases and J by 0 bases, and 13 bases separated the two germline ends. The CDR3: CASSSLQGHSNQPQHF. The CDR3 region has the DNA TGTGCCAGCAGTTCCTTACAGGGACATAGCAATCAGCCCCAGCATTTT.

This chain uses TRBV5-1 with TRBJ2-1, with 9 positions matching TRBD1. With V trimmed by 3 bases and J by 7 bases, 14 bases remained unmatched. The germline CDR1 and CDR2 sequences are SGHRS and YFSETQ. CDR3 length equals 17 residues. The CDR3 here is CASSSRDRVGLSNEQFF. The CDR3 DNA reads as TGCGCCAGCAGCTCCCGGGACAGGGTGGGTTTGTCGAATGAGCAGTTCTTC.

This chain links TRBV5-1 with TRBJ1-3, with 9 bases aligning to TRBD1. Germline V gives CDR1 SGHRS, CDR2 YFSETQ. This CDR3 spans 17 amino acids. Trimming removed 0 bases from V and 7 bases from J; junction bases left unmatched: 11. The CDR3 DNA reads TGCGCCAGCAGCTTGGCTCCGACAGGGGGTTCTTGGAACACCATATATTTT. This gives the protein CASSLAPTGGSWNTIYF.

The chain employs TRBV6-5 and TRBJ2-2, with D hard to call. Germline V gene data show CDR1 as MNHEY and CDR2 as SVGAGI. V lost 0 bases to trimming and J lost 0 bases, with 5 bases between them. The CDR3 runs to 15 residues. This CDR3 reads CASSYSIANTGELFF. CDR3 DNA sequence: TGTGCCAGCAGTTACTCGATAGCGAACACCGGGGAGCTGTTTTTT.

V is TRBV27 and J is TRBJ2-7; TRBD2 agrees at 9 bases. The CDR3 has 14 residues. Trimming at V came to 4 bases and at J to 2 bases, leaving 3 bases not matched to a gene. Looked up from germline, CDR1 is MNHEY and CDR2 is SMNVEV (reference sequence). The CDR3 here is CASSWTSDTYEQYF. The DNA of the CDR3 is TGTGCCAGCAGTTGGACTAGCGACACCTACGAGCAGTACTTC.

This chain's CDR3 is CASSFGLGVDIQYF. The CDR3 DNA sequence: TGTGCCAGCAGCTTCGGCCTAGGGGTAGACATTCAGTACTTC. The J gene is TRBJ2-4, the V gene TRBV5-8, with TRBD1 as a possible D gene (5 bases). Trimming pared 2 bases from V and 8 bases from J, leaving 14 bases between. CDR1 is SGHTS, CDR2 YDEGEE, per germline. The CDR3 totals 14 residues.

The chain links TRBV7-2 to TRBJ1-1; D remains unclear. Germline-derived CDR1 and CDR2 are SGHTA and FQGNSA. Trimming left V 1 base short and J 1 base short, with 10 bases between. This CDR3 contains 15 residues. In DNA, the CDR3 is TGTGCCAGCAGCTTAGTCAGGCCTCAGAACACTGAAGCTTTCTTT. It translates to CASSLVRPQNTEAFF.

V gene TRBV10-3 combines with J gene TRBJ2-1; the D gene is possibly TRBD2 (6 bases). Trimming took off 3 bases at V and 8 bases at J, with 8 bases between the two ends. The CDR3 loop spans 12 amino acids. Germline assignment: CDR1 ENHRY and CDR2 SYGVKD. This CDR3 reads CAISDGGHEQFF. CDR3 sequence (DNA): TGTGCCATCAGTGATGGAGGGCATGAGCAGTTCTTC.

The rearrangement uses TRBV10-3 and TRBJ2-1; 10 bases agree with TRBD1. CDR3 length equals 17 residues. Germline V gene data show CDR1 as ENHRY and CDR2 as SYGVKD. V lost 0 bases, J lost 4 bases, and 6 bases stayed unmatched. The CDR3 DNA sequence: TGTGCCATCAGTGAGTCAGAGGGACAGGGGTTGTACAATGAGCAGTTCTTC. Translating gives CAISESEGQGLYNEQFF.

CDR3 in DNA: TGTGCCAGCAGTGAAGCAACAGGGGCTGGAAACACCATATATTTT. Protein sequence: CASSEATGAGNTIYF. The V gene is TRBV6-1, the J gene TRBJ1-3; 7 bases are shared with TRBD1. The germline V gene encodes CDR1 MNHNS and CDR2 SASEGT. V was clipped by 0 bases and J by 2 bases; unmatched bases: 1. The CDR3 covers 15 residues.

The V and J genes are TRBV6-5 and TRBJ1-4; possibly TRBD1 for D (5 bases). Germline-derived CDR1 and CDR2 are MNHEY and SVGAGI. Deletions cut 6 bases from V and 7 bases from J, with 15 bases between. The CDR3 consists of 14 residues. The CDR3 DNA follows: TGTGCCAGCAGCTCCCCGGGGAGGGGTGAAAAACTGTTTTTT. Protein: CASSSPGRGEKLFF.

The chain uses TRBV30 and TRBJ2-7, with TRBD2 matching 8 bases. The CDR3 loop spans 13 amino acids. CDR1 and CDR2 from the germline V gene are GTSNPN and SVGIG (reference sequence). J was trimmed by 4 bases and V by 1 base; bases with no gene match: 3. CDR3 bases: TGTGCCTGGAGTGAGCGGGAGCTGTACGAGCAGTACTTC. Protein: CAWSERELYEQYF.

The rearrangement uses TRBV6-5 and TRBJ1-1; D possibly corresponds to TRBD1 (5 bases). V lost 0 bases and J lost 1, with 6 bases in between. Germline CDR1 MNHEY, CDR2 SVGAGI. The CDR3 covers 14 residues. Written as DNA, the CDR3 is TGTGCCAGCAGTTACTCGGGGGGGAACACTGAAGCTTTCTTT. Translating gives CASSYSGGNTEAFF.

The CDR3 DNA is TGTGCCAGTAAGGCACCCCGGTGGGACACTGAAGCTTTCTTT. This codes for CASKAPRWDTEAFF. The V gene is TRBV19, the J gene TRBJ1-1; D gene ambiguous. Between the trimmed V and J ends, which lost 7 bases and 3 bases, there was a span of 15 bases. CDR1 is LNHDA and CDR2 is SQIVND in the germline V gene (reference sequence). The CDR3 runs 14 residues.

The chain has TRBV18 and TRBJ1-5; tentative D call: TRBD1 (5 bases). Looked up from germline, CDR1 is KGHSH and CDR2 is LQKENI. The CDR3 loop spans 16 amino acids. The germline V and J ends were trimmed by 2 bases and 0 bases, with 11 bases remaining between them. The CDR3 bases are TGTGCCAGCTCACCAGGGGGAATATATAGCAATCAGCCCCAGCATTTT. This translates into CASSPGGIYSNQPQHF.

The chain uses TRBV7-2 and TRBJ2-7, with D possibly called TRBD1 or TRBD2 (5 bases each). Germline V gene lookup returns CDR1 SGHTA and CDR2 FQGNSA. The CDR3 length is 12 residues. The germline V and J ends were trimmed by 5 bases and 7 bases, with 12 bases remaining between them. CDR3 DNA sequence: TGTGCCAGCAGCCAACCCTGGGGGGAGCAGTACTTC. Residues: CASSQPWGEQYF.

The chain carries TRBV12-2 and TRBJ2-3; the tabulated D call, TRBD2, remains unverified against the DNA. TRBV12-2 is classified as a pseudogene. The CDR3 sequence is 15 residues long. The CDR3 DNA reads as TGTGCAAGTCGCTTAGTTCTGTATCGGACAGATACGCAGTATTTT. This gives the protein CASRLVLYRTDTQYF.

This chain uses TRBV29-1 with TRBJ2-5; TRBD1 might be the D (6 bases). V lost 5 bases, J lost 2 bases, and 18 bases lay in between. Germline lookup yields CDR1 SQVTM and CDR2 ANQGSEA. The CDR3 totals 15 residues. The CDR3 spells CSVHPLGQTQETQYF. Written as DNA, the CDR3 is TGCAGCGTTCACCCCTTAGGACAGACTCAAGAGACCCAGTACTTC.

The V gene is TRBV19, the J gene TRBJ2-7; 10 positions match TRBD1. Germline V gene sequence: CDR1 LNHDA, CDR2 SQIVND (reference sequence). Losses at the gene ends were 6 bases for V and 6 bases for J; bases not matched to a gene: 11. The CDR3 contains 15 residues. DNA of the CDR3: TGTGCCAGTAGGTTGACAGGGGGCTCAGGAGGCGAGCAGTACTTC. Protein sequence: CASRLTGGSGGEQYF.

The chain is built from TRBV11-3 and TRBJ1-1; D gene uncertain. Per the germline V gene, CDR1 is SGHNT and CDR2 is YENEEA. This CDR3 spans 17 amino acids. V lost 1 base and J 4 bases, leaving 19 bases between the germline ends. The CDR3 nucleotides are TGTGCCAGCAGCTTAGTTAGAATCAGCAAAAGCGTCACTGAAGCTTTCTTT. Translated, it gives CASSLVRISKSVTEAFF.

The chain is built from TRBV21-1 and TRBJ1-2. TRBV21-1 has pseudogene status. This CDR3 is 16 amino acids long. Written as DNA, the CDR3 is TGTGCCAGCAGCCCCCCGGGAGCGAATCCGGTTTATGGCTACACCTTC. Translated: CASSPPGANPVYGYTF.

The rearrangement links TRBV28 to TRBJ1-4, with D perhaps matching TRBD1 (5 bases). Per the germline V gene, CDR1 is MDHEN and CDR2 is SYDVKM. Trimming took 8 bases from V and 5 from J, leaving 9 bases between them. The CDR3 has 12 residues. CDR3 DNA: TGTGCCAGCGGGGCATCGAATGAAAAACTGTTTTTT. Translation: CASGASNEKLFF.

This chain uses TRBV5-1 with TRBJ1-1; 8 bases line up with TRBD1. Trimming at V came to 0 bases and at J to 5 bases, leaving 9 bases not matched to a gene. Germline values: CDR1 SGHRS, CDR2 YFSETQ. The CDR3 sequence is 16 residues long. The CDR3 DNA is TGCGCCAGCAGCTTGGCCGGGACAGGTTTTGGGACTGAAGCTTTCTTT. Residues: CASSLAGTGFGTEAFF.

To note about this clone: Additional DNA sequences in this sample encode the identical CDR3. The V call is TRBV9, the J call TRBJ1-2; no reliable D call. The V gene lost 4 bases and the J gene lost 1 base, with 11 bases spanning the gap. Germline loops: CDR1 SGDLS, CDR2 YYNGEE. The CDR3 contains 14 residues. CDR3 residues: CASSSRGSNYGYTF. The CDR3 DNA reads TGTGCCAGCAGCTCCCGCGGCAGTAACTATGGCTACACCTTC.

J is TRBJ2-7 and V is TRBV19; D gene ambiguous. The CDR3 is 14 residues long. Germline assignment: CDR1 LNHDA and CDR2 SQIVND (reference sequence). Trimming pared 8 bases from V and 0 bases from J, leaving 14 bases between. CDR3 region: CASWMGVSSYEQYF. In nucleotides, the CDR3 is TGTGCCAGTTGGATGGGCGTTAGCTCCTACGAGCAGTACTTC.

J is TRBJ2-7 and V is TRBV19; 9 nucleotides agree with TRBD1. There are 13 residues in the CDR3. Unmatched junction bases numbered 4, after V lost 8 bases and J lost 2 bases. Germline CDR1 reads LNHDA; CDR2 reads SQIVND (reference sequence). CDR3: CASSRTGAYEQYF. CDR3 coding DNA: TGTGCCAGTTCAAGGACAGGGGCCTACGAGCAGTACTTC.

This chain joins TRBV28 and TRBJ2-5; 9 bases are a match to TRBD1. This CDR3 comprises 15 residues. V dropped 5 bases and J dropped 3; count of bases not matched to a gene: 7. Germline V CDR1 and CDR2: MDHEN, SYDVKM. The CDR3 loop is CASSIGQGREETQYF. The CDR3 DNA is TGTGCCAGCAGTATTGGACAGGGGAGAGAAGAGACCCAGTACTTC.